This T cell receptor (beta chain) was identified during a study of T-cell reconstitution after alpha-beta-depleted transplantation in children. The study, taken as a whole, reports: Day-60 TCRbeta diversity that was high in some patients was derived from surviving recipient T cells and thymic progenitors. Roughly two months post-transplant, alpha-beta T cells reportedly originated from several hundred graft clones that had expanded. One year after transplant, T-cell counts and diversity came mostly from newly produced T cells.

CDR1 is MDHEN and CDR2 is SYDVKM in the germline V gene. The germline V and J ends were trimmed by 5 bases and 1 base, with 15 bases remaining between them. The CDR3 contains 15 residues. The TCRbeta library incorporated unique molecular identifiers. In TCRdb, the PCR reads were re-called with MiXCR into one record per CDR3 protein. The table lists 480,000 or so distinct CDR3 sequences, over 9.5% of them singletons. This clonotype was counted at least ten times. Antigen specificity is unknown. The V call is TRBV28, the J call TRBJ2-7; a weak D match, TRBD1 (6 bases). This receptor was identified in a child aged 2-15 years with inherited bone marrow failure, due to receive a stem cell transplant. Sequenced material: PBMCs, taken before TCRalphabeta/CD19-depleted stem cell transplant. DNA of the CDR3: TGTGCCAGCAGTCGCACGGGACAAAAGTCCTACGAGCAGTACTTC. As protein: CASSRTGQKSYEQYF.